The 23 T cell receptor beta chains in this list originate from one sample, sequenced in a study of cytomegalovirus exposure and HLA in healthy donors. Primers: 60 Vbeta forward and 13 Jbeta reverse. Generated by immunoSEQ multiplex PCR, the TCRdb table keeps only in-frame clones and is missing some. The sample shows roughly 120,000 clones, roughly 74% of them seen only once. The sequenced sample was PBMCs. The receptors come from a man aged 40-55 years in good health and CMV-seronegative.

This clone was counted a few times. The rearrangement links TRBV7-2 to TRBJ2-7; 7 nucleotides line up with TRBD2. Germline CDR1 and CDR2: SGHTA and FQGNSA. The CDR3 runs to 13 residues. Trimming cost V 5 bases and J 4 bases; bases outside gene matches: 5. The CDR3 sequence: CASSRAGGYEQYF. The CDR3 DNA reads as TGTGCCAGCAGCCGGGCCGGGGGGTACGAGCAGTACTTC.

This chain uses TRBV6-1 with TRBJ2-7; D not resolved. The CDR3 is made up of 13 amino acids. The V end lost 6 bases, the J end lost 0 bases, and 9 bases lay between the germline ends. Germline CDR1 reads MNHNS; CDR2 reads SASEGT. The CDR3 is CASSRLSSYEQYF. CDR3 DNA: TGTGCCAGCAGCCGCCTCAGCTCCTACGAGCAGTACTTC.

This chain joins TRBV9 and TRBJ2-1, with D perhaps TRBD2 (7 bases). This CDR3 has 14 amino acids. The germline V and J ends were trimmed by 4 bases and 8 bases, with 16 bases remaining between them. CDR1 SGDLS and CDR2 YYNGEE come from the germline V gene. CDR3 in DNA: TGTGCCAGCAGCTCAAGGGGGGGAATCGATGAGCAGTTCTTC. It encodes CASSSRGGIDEQFF. Looking up the rest from reference TRBV9 and TRBJ2-1 gives the full variable domain: DSGVTQTPKHLITATGQRVTLRCSPRSGDLSVYWYQQSLDQGLQFLIQYYNGEERAKGNILERFSAQQFPDLHSELNLSSLELGDSALYFCASSSRGGIDEQFFGPGTRLTVL.

This chain uses TRBV6-4 with TRBJ1-5; a possible D gene is TRBD1 (6 bases). The CDR3 spans 14 residues. Trimming shortened V by 8 bases and J by 2 bases, and 13 bases separated the two germline ends. Germline CDR1 is MRHNA and CDR2 is SNTAGT. The CDR3 reads CASSAKGGNQPQHF. CDR3 nucleotides: TGTGCCAGCTCCGCGAAGGGGGGCAATCAGCCCCAGCATTTT.

The rearrangement joins TRBV19 to TRBJ2-5, with TRBD1 matching 12 bases. Germline CDR1 is LNHDA and CDR2 is SQIVND (reference sequence). The CDR3 runs 15 residues. The J segment lost 4 bases and the V segment lost 6 bases, leaving 6 bases of the junction unmatched. This CDR3 reads CASSLGTGGAETQYF. The CDR3 region has the DNA TGTGCCAGTAGCCTGGGGACAGGGGGCGCAGAGACCCAGTACTTC.

The chain couples TRBV6-6 to TRBJ1-1; TRBD1 agrees at 7 bases. The CDR3 runs 15 residues. Losses at the gene ends were 5 bases for V and 4 bases for J; bases not matched to a gene: 10. Germline CDR1 is MNHNY and CDR2 is SVGAGI (reference sequence). The CDR3 nucleotides are TGTGCCAGCAGTCTTCACAGGGGATCGGGCACTGAAGCTTTCTTT. Protein sequence: CASSLHRGSGTEAFF.

The chain links TRBV5-3 to TRBJ1-5; D is possibly TRBD1 (5 bases). TRBV5-3 is filed as an ORF, its function uncertain. V gave up 2 bases and J gave up 1 base, with 10 bases separating them. The CDR3 length is 15 residues. CDR3 sequence reads: CARSLYRQSNQPQHF. CDR3 nucleotides: TGTGCCAGAAGCTTATATCGACAGAGCAATCAGCCCCAGCATTTT.

The V gene is TRBV5-1, the J gene TRBJ1-2; 8 bases align to TRBD1. There are 15 residues in the CDR3. Germline-derived CDR1 and CDR2 are SGHRS and YFSETQ. V shed 0 bases, J shed 4 bases, and the junction held 5 bases outside the gene matches. The CDR3 DNA reads TGCGCCAGCAGCTTGGCCGGAACAGGGGGCTATGGCTACACCTTC. It is translated as CASSLAGTGGYGYTF. The complete variable domain, with remaining parts taken from reference TRBV5-1 and TRBJ1-2, reads KAGVTQTPRYLIKTRGQQVTLSCSPISGHRSVSWYQQTPGQGLQFLFEYFSETQRNKGNFPGRFSGRQFSNSRSEMNVSTLELGDSALYLCASSLAGTGGYGYTFGSGTRLTVV.

V usage is TRBV6-6 and J usage is TRBJ1-1; no clear D gene. V lost 0 bases to trimming and J lost 8 bases, with 4 bases between them. The V gene's germline CDR1 is MNHNY and CDR2 SVGAGI (reference sequence). The CDR3 is 11 residues long. This CDR3 is CASSYSREAFF. CDR3 sequence (DNA): TGTGCCAGCAGTTACTCTCGGGAAGCTTTCTTT.

About this clone: One end of the junction fails to match germline, which may point to a read error. In DNA, the CDR3 is TGCAGCGTTGAAAGGGTACAAGGCAGGGGGAGCACAGATGCGCAGTATTTT. Translating it yields CSVERVQGRGSTDAQYF. J is TRBJ2-3 and V is TRBV29-1; 7 nucleotides match TRBD1. Germline V gene lookup returns CDR1 SQVTM and CDR2 ANQGSEA. The length of the CDR3 is 17 residues.

This sequence joins TRBV5-1 and TRBJ2-2; 8 nucleotides line up with TRBD2. V lost 5 bases and J lost 7; bases outside the gene matches: 10. Germline loops: CDR1 SGHRS, CDR2 YFSETQ. The CDR3 runs to 15 residues. The chain's CDR3 is CASSLGAGADGELFF. The CDR3 region has the DNA TGCGCCAGCAGTCTTGGAGCGGGGGCCGACGGGGAGCTGTTTTTT.

V is TRBV6-5 and J is TRBJ2-5; D uncertain. The better agreement between TRBJ2-7 and the DNA end casts doubt on the J call. The CDR3 length is 15 residues. The V gene's germline CDR1 is MNHEY and CDR2 SVGAGI. The CDR3, as DNA: TGTGCCAGCAGTCCACCTAAGCGCGGAACGCACGAGCAGTACTTC. This sequence encodes CASSPPKRGTHEQYF.

The V gene is TRBV2, the J gene TRBJ1-5; D perhaps matches TRBD1 (5 bases). V lost 5 bases and J lost 7, with 18 bases in between. The CDR3 covers 15 residues. Germline CDR1 and CDR2: SNHLY and FYNNEI. The CDR3 region has the DNA TGTGCCAGCAGTTGGGGGAGGGTTGGCGGGCAGCCCCAGCATTTT. Encoded protein: CASSWGRVGGQPQHF.

This clone was seen only a few times. The genes are TRBV19 and TRBJ1-1, with 9 nucleotides matching TRBD1. Germline V gives CDR1 LNHDA, CDR2 SQIVND (reference sequence). The junction had 13 bases not matched to a gene; V was cut back by 7 bases and J by 4 bases. The CDR3 runs 16 residues. This CDR3 is CASILGQSGQGTEAFF. CDR3 in DNA: TGTGCCAGTATTCTTGGGCAATCGGGACAGGGCACTGAAGCTTTCTTT. Together with reference TRBV19 and TRBJ1-1, the CDR3 gives the full variable domain: DGGITQSPKYLFRKEGQNVTLSCEQNLNHDAMYWYRQDPGQGLRLIYYSQIVNDFQKGDIAEGYSVSREKKESFPLTVTSAQKNPTAFYLCASILGQSGQGTEAFFGQGTRLTVV.

CDR3 in amino acids: CASSVTGFADEKLFF. The DNA of the CDR3 is TGTGCCAGCAGCGTGACAGGGTTCGCTGATGAAAAACTGTTTTTT. The genes are TRBV7-9 and TRBJ1-4; TRBD1 aligns across 7 bases. CDR1 and CDR2 from the germline V gene are SEHNR and FQNEAQ (reference sequence). The CDR3 is 15 amino acids. The V segment lost 5 bases and the J segment 6 bases; nucleotides outside the gene matches: 9.

This chain links TRBV5-1 with TRBJ2-4; TRBD1 agrees at 8 bases. The CDR3 contains 15 residues. V lost 4 bases and J lost 7; bases outside the gene matches: 10. The germline CDR1 and CDR2 sequences are SGHRS and YFSETQ. The CDR3 protein is CASSLIAGGPNIQYF. CDR3 nucleotides: TGCGCCAGCAGCCTTATCGCAGGGGGCCCGAACATTCAGTACTTC.

The J gene is TRBJ2-7, the V gene TRBV5-6, with unresolved D. The V gene's germline CDR1 is SGHDT and CDR2 YYEEEE. CDR3 length: 13 amino acids. The V end was cut by 2 bases, the J end by 1 base, with 7 bases between. The CDR3, as DNA: TGTGCCAGCAGCTTCCGGAGATCCTACGAGCAGTACTTC. It translates to CASSFRRSYEQYF. Based on the CDR3 plus reference TRBV5-6 and TRBJ2-7, the full variable domain is DAGVTQSPTHLIKTRGQQVTLRCSPKSGHDTVSWYQQALGQGPQFIFQYYEEEERQRGNFPDRFSGHQFPNYSSELNVNALLLGDSALYLCASSFRRSYEQYFGPGTRLTVT.

This clone has more than one count but fewer than ten. The J gene is TRBJ2-5, the V gene TRBV7-9; 7 bases are a match to TRBD1. V was pared by 3 bases and J by 8 bases, with 9 bases of the junction left unmatched. From germline, CDR1 is SEHNR and CDR2 FQNEAQ (reference sequence). The CDR3 extends over 14 amino acids. CDR3: CASSLLQGVTTQYF. The CDR3 DNA reads TGTGCCAGCAGCTTGTTGCAGGGGGTGACAACCCAGTACTTC. The entire variable domain, with the rest obtained from reference TRBV7-9 and TRBJ2-5, is as follows: DTGVSQNPRHKITKRGQNVTFRCDPISEHNRLYWYRQTLGQGPEFLTYFQNEAQLEKSRLLSDRFSAERPKGSFSTLEIQRTEQGDSAMYLCASSLLQGVTTQYFGPGTRLLVL.

The V and J genes are TRBV5-6 and TRBJ1-3, with D perhaps TRBD1 (5 bases). The CDR3 contains 17 residues. Germline V lookup: CDR1 SGHDT, CDR2 YYEEEE. V lost 0 bases to trimming and J lost 0 bases, with 13 bases between them. In DNA form, the CDR3 reads TGTGCCAGCAGCTTGGGACAGCTACTGAGCTCTGGAAACACCATATATTTT. Amino acid sequence: CASSLGQLLSSGNTIYF.

The chain is built from TRBV5-1 and TRBJ2-2, with D maybe TRBD1 (6 bases). CDR3 length: 15 amino acids. V was cut by 4 bases and J by 3 bases, with 13 bases left in between. Per germline, CDR1 SGHRS and CDR2 YFSETQ. DNA for the CDR3: TGCGCCAGCAGCCGTGGGGCAGGGGACACCGGGGAGCTGTTTTTT. This gives the protein CASSRGAGDTGELFF. Together with reference TRBV5-1 and TRBJ2-2, the CDR3 gives the full variable domain: KAGVTQTPRYLIKTRGQQVTLSCSPISGHRSVSWYQQTPGQGLQFLFEYFSETQRNKGNFPGRFSGRQFSNSRSEMNVSTLELGDSALYLCASSRGAGDTGELFFGEGSRLTVL.

This chain connects TRBV5-1 to TRBJ2-7; TRBD1 is a possible D gene (6 bases). CDR3 size: 15 residues. V lost 4 bases and J lost 5, with 19 bases in between. The germline V gene encodes CDR1 SGHRS and CDR2 YFSETQ. As DNA, the CDR3 is TGCGCCAGCAGCCGAAACGCCGGGACACGAGACGAGCAGTACTTC. Translating it yields CASSRNAGTRDEQYF. The full variable domain, in which reference TRBV5-1 and TRBJ2-7 provide the parts outside the CDR3, is KAGVTQTPRYLIKTRGQQVTLSCSPISGHRSVSWYQQTPGQGLQFLFEYFSETQRNKGNFPGRFSGRQFSNSRSEMNVSTLELGDSALYLCASSRNAGTRDEQYFGPGTRLTVT.

The chain employs TRBV9 and TRBJ2-3, with TRBD1 matching 7 bases. The germline gives CDR1 SGDLS, CDR2 YYNGEE. The CDR3 length is 14 residues. V was clipped by 5 bases and J by 3 bases; unmatched bases: 6. The CDR3 sequence: CASSRQGGTDTQYF. DNA of the CDR3: TGTGCCAGCAGTAGACAGGGTGGGACAGATACGCAGTATTTT.

This clone showed up just once. The V gene is TRBV18, the J gene TRBJ1-3; D perhaps matches TRBD1 (5 bases). Germline V gene lookup returns CDR1 KGHSH and CDR2 LQKENI. The CDR3 contains 14 residues. Trimming stripped 6 bases from V and 1 base from J, with 10 bases between. DNA for the CDR3: TGTGCCAGCTCCCAGGGACTGTCTGGAAACACCATATATTTT. It is translated as CASSQGLSGNTIYF.